The next 17 T cell receptor beta chains were all read from a single sample in a study of T cells after yellow fever vaccination. TCRdb recomputed calls from the 5' RACE reads with MiXCR, one row per CDR3 protein. Of roughly 32,000 distinct CDR3 sequences in the sample, about 6.3% were seen once. The sample here was PBMCs, either bulk or a sorted T-cell subset (CD4+, CD8+, memory, or dextramer-sorted; not recorded which), taken on the day of the first yellow fever vaccination. These receptor sequences come from a man younger than 35 who received the YFV17D yellow fever vaccine.

This clonotype occurred many times. The V and J genes are TRBV7-9 and TRBJ1-6; TRBD1 might be the D (5 bases). Trimming cost V 3 bases and J 13 bases, with 13 bases left between them. The CDR3 length is 13 residues. Germline assignment: CDR1 SEHNR and CDR2 FQNEAQ (reference sequence). CDR3 nucleotides: TGTGCCAGCAGCTTCACCACCCAGGGCCCCCTCCACTTT. This gives the protein CASSFTTQGPLHF.

This clonotype was counted a few times. The chain joins TRBV7-2 to TRBJ2-1; TRBD2 agrees at 12 bases. Germline V gene lookup returns CDR1 SGHTA and CDR2 FQGNSA. This CDR3 has 14 amino acids. With V trimmed by 1 base and J by 10 bases, 2 bases remained unmatched. CDR3 sequence: CASSLELAGGEQFF. The CDR3 DNA sequence: TGTGCCAGCAGCTTAGAACTAGCGGGGGGAGAGCAGTTCTTC. Looking up the rest from reference TRBV7-2 and TRBJ2-1 gives the full variable domain: GAGVSQSPSNKVTEKGKDVELRCDPISGHTALYWYRQSLGQGLEFLIYFQGNSAPDKSGLPSDRFSAERTGGSVSTLTIQRTQQEDSAVYLCASSLELAGGEQFFGPGTRLTVL.

This clonotype was seen repeatedly, ten times or more. The CDR3 protein is CASSQVYEQYV. In nucleotides, the CDR3 is TGTGCCAGCAGCCAAGTATACGAGCAGTACGTC. The chain is built from TRBV3-1 and TRBJ2-7; D gene uncertain. Germline lookup yields CDR1 LGHDT and CDR2 YNNKEL (reference sequence). The CDR3 length is 11 residues. V was trimmed by 1 base and J by 4 bases, leaving 2 bases between them.

V usage is TRBV7-3 and J usage is TRBJ2-3, with D unresolved. Trimming took 2 bases from V and 6 from J, leaving 9 bases between them. Germline V lookup: CDR1 SGHTA, CDR2 FQGTGA. This CDR3 spans 13 amino acids. The CDR3 DNA sequence: TGTGCCAGCAGCTTATATCGAGACGATACGCAGTATTTT. Encoded protein: CASSLYRDDTQYF. Full variable domain (outside the CDR3, taken from reference TRBV7-3 and TRBJ2-3): GAGVSQTPSNKVTEKGKYVELRCDPISGHTALYWYRQSLGQGPEFLIYFQGTGAADDSGLPNDRFFAVRPEGSVSTLKIQRTERGDSAVYLCASSLYRDDTQYFGPGTRLTVL.

This clonotype was seen at least ten times. The rearrangement uses TRBV5-4 and TRBJ2-1; D is perhaps TRBD2 (6 bases). With 4 bases removed from V and 3 bases from J, the gap between germline ends came to 14 bases. The CDR3 loop spans 15 amino acids. CDR1 and CDR2 (germline): SGHNT, YYREEE (reference sequence). The DNA of the CDR3 is TGTGCCAGCAGCGTTCTGGGACTCGACTACAATGAGCAGTTCTTC. Protein product: CASSVLGLDYNEQFF.

The chain carries TRBV5-1 and TRBJ1-2; D uncertain. The V end lost 4 bases, the J end lost 4 bases, and 11 bases lay between the germline ends. The CDR3 has 13 amino acids. Per the germline V gene, CDR1 is SGHRS and CDR2 is YFSETQ. CDR3 in amino acids: CASSLDIFYGYTF. The CDR3 region has the DNA TGCGCCAGCAGCCTAGACATCTTCTATGGCTACACCTTC.

The chain joins TRBV7-2 to TRBJ1-1, with a weak D call TRBD1 (6 bases). The ends were cut back, 7 bases at V and 4 bases at J, with 19 bases in the middle. There are 15 residues in the CDR3. Germline loops: CDR1 SGHTA, CDR2 FQGNSA. The CDR3 bases are TGTGCCAGCATGAAAAGGGGGGGAGTAGGCACTGAAGCTTTCTTT. This translates into CASMKRGGVGTEAFF.

This clonotype showed up many times. The chain uses TRBV2 and TRBJ2-1; 16 bases fit TRBD2. Losses at the gene ends were 3 bases for V and 4 bases for J; bases not matched to a gene: 3. The CDR3 has 17 amino acids. Per the germline V gene, CDR1 is SNHLY and CDR2 is FYNNEI. CDR3 bases: TGTGCCAGCAGTGAGGGACTAGCGGGGGGGTGGTACAATGAGCAGTTCTTC. Translating it yields CASSEGLAGGWYNEQFF.

This clonotype was seen many times. This chain uses TRBV5-1 with TRBJ1-4; perhaps TRBD1 as D (6 bases). There are 21 residues in the CDR3. The V end was cut by 4 bases, the J end by 0 bases, with 28 bases between. Germline CDR1 reads SGHRS; CDR2 reads YFSETQ. For the CDR3, the DNA is TGCGCCAGCAGCCCCGGGCGGAGGGGGGCCCTAGCCAACGCAACTAATGAAAAACTGTTTTTT. It encodes CASSPGRRGALANATNEKLFF. Together with reference TRBV5-1 and TRBJ1-4, the CDR3 gives the full variable domain: KAGVTQTPRYLIKTRGQQVTLSCSPISGHRSVSWYQQTPGQGLQFLFEYFSETQRNKGNFPGRFSGRQFSNSRSEMNVSTLELGDSALYLCASSPGRRGALANATNEKLFFGSGTQLSVL.

This clonotype appeared many times. The chain links TRBV5-5 to TRBJ2-1; D unresolved. The germline gives CDR1 SGHKS, CDR2 YYEKEE (reference sequence). The ends were cut back, 4 bases at V and 7 bases at J, with 15 bases in the middle. The CDR3 length is 14 residues. CDR3: CASSPTGDNNEQFF. DNA of the CDR3: TGTGCCAGCAGCCCAACCGGCGACAATAATGAGCAGTTCTTC. Using reference TRBV5-5 and TRBJ2-1 for the parts outside the CDR3, the full variable domain is DAGVTQSPTHLIKTRGQQVTLRCSPISGHKSVSWYQQVLGQGPQFIFQYYEKEERGRGNFPDRFSARQFPNYSSELNVNALLLGDSALYLCASSPTGDNNEQFFGPGTRLTVL.

This clonotype was counted ten times or more. V gene TRBV20-1 combines with J gene TRBJ2-3, with D perhaps TRBD1 (5 bases). Trimming stripped 1 base from V and 1 base from J, with 6 bases between. The germline CDR1 and CDR2 sequences are DFQATT and SNEGSKA (reference sequence). This CDR3 region has 13 residues. The CDR3 is CSARVRGTDTQYF. The DNA of the CDR3 is TGCAGTGCTAGAGTCAGGGGCACAGATACGCAGTATTTT.

As regards this clonotype: A clone one base away is much larger, so this may be a read error. The chain recombines TRBV6-2 or TRBV6-3 with TRBJ2-7; D tentatively reads TRBD1 or TRBD2 (6 bases each). Germline CDR1 and CDR2: MNHEY and SVGEGT. This CDR3 comprises 13 residues. V shed 5 bases and J shed 12 bases, with 20 bases lying between them. The CDR3 region has the DNA TGTGCCAGCAGTCCCACAGGCAGCCGGGGGCGGTACGTC. It encodes CASSPTGSRGRYV.

This clonotype was picked up many times. The chain couples TRBV6-5 to TRBJ1-1; D is ambiguous. There are 15 residues in the CDR3. Germline assignment: CDR1 MNHEY and CDR2 SVGAGI. V dropped 6 bases and J dropped 1 base, with 15 bases sitting between them. CDR3 region: CASSRRSVGNTEAFF. In DNA, the CDR3 is TGTGCCAGCAGCCGACGAAGCGTCGGGAACACTGAAGCTTTCTTT.

As to this clonotype: This may come from a read error, since a much larger clone is one base off. The rearrangement joins TRBV7-8 to TRBJ1-2; 7 bases are shared with TRBD1. CDR3 length: 12 amino acids. CDR1 is SGHVS and CDR2 is FQNEAQ in the germline V gene. Here the CDR3 DNA reads TGTACCAGCAGTAGGGGGCTCTATGGCTACACCTTC. Its translation is CTSSRGLYGYTF.

In this sample, this clonotype turned up many times. This chain joins TRBV11-2 and TRBJ1-2; unclear D gene. The V gene lost 1 base and the J gene lost 2 bases, with 8 bases spanning the gap. Germline CDR1 reads SGHAT; CDR2 reads FQNNGV. The CDR3 runs 14 residues. The CDR3 bases are TGTGCCAGCAGCTTAGGGGCGATAAACTATGGCTACACCTTC. Translating it yields CASSLGAINYGYTF.

This clonotype was detected many times. One end of the junction fails to match germline, which may point to a read error. The chain recombines TRBV6-5 with TRBJ2-3; 13 bases agree with TRBD2. Germline V gives CDR1 MNHEY, CDR2 SVGAGI. The CDR3 is made up of 16 amino acids. The CDR3 loop reads CASSDSTSGGADTQYF. The CDR3 DNA follows: TGTGCCAGCAGTGACTCAACTAGCGGGGGGGCTGATACGCAGTATTTT.

This clonotype was seen ten or more times. The genes are TRBV6-5 and TRBJ2-6; the D gene is possibly TRBD1 (5 bases). The CDR3 spans 16 residues. Trimming took off 2 bases at V and 0 bases at J, with 8 bases between the two ends. CDR1 is MNHEY and CDR2 is SVGAGI in the germline V gene. CDR3 region: CASSYAGNSGANVLTF. The CDR3 region has the DNA TGTGCCAGCAGTTACGCAGGGAACTCTGGGGCCAACGTCCTGACTTTC.